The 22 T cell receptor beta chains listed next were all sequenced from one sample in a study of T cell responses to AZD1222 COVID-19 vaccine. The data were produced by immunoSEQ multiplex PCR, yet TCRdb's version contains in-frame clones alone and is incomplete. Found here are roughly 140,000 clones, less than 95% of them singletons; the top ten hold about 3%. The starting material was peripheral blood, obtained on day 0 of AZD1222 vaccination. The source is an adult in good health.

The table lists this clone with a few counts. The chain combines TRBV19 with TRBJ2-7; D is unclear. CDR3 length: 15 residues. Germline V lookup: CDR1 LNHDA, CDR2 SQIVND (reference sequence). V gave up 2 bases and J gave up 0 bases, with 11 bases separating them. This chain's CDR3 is CASSINTGSSYEQYF. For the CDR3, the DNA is TGTGCCAGTAGTATAAATACCGGCAGCTCCTACGAGCAGTACTTC.

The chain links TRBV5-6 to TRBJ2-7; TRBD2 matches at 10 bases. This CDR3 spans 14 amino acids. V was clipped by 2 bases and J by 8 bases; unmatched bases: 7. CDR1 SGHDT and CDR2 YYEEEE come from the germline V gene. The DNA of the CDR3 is TGTGCCAGCAGCTTCCCCGGGACTAGCGATAAGCAGTACTTC. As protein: CASSFPGTSDKQYF.

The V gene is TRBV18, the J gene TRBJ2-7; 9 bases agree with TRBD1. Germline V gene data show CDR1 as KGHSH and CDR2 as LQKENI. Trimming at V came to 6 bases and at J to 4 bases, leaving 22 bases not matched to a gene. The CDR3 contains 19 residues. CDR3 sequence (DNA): TGTGCCAGCTCCCCCATCTCCGGGACAGGGTCCCTTTCTTTTTACGAGCAGTACTTC. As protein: CASSPISGTGSLSFYEQYF.

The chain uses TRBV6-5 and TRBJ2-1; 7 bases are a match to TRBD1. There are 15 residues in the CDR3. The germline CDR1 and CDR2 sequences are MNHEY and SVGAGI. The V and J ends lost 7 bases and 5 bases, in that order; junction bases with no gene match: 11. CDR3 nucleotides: TGTGCCAGCACCGAGGGGCAGGGGGTCGACAATGAGCAGTTCTTC. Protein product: CASTEGQGVDNEQFF.

CDR3 residues: CASSPNSGDSRLSGNTIYF. In DNA, the CDR3 is TGTGCCAGCTCACCAAATTCCGGGGATAGCCGTCTCTCTGGAAACACCATATATTTT. V usage is TRBV18 and J usage is TRBJ1-3; D is undetermined. Germline V CDR1 and CDR2: KGHSH, LQKENI. CDR3 length: 19 residues. V lost 2 bases and J lost 0, with 20 bases in between.

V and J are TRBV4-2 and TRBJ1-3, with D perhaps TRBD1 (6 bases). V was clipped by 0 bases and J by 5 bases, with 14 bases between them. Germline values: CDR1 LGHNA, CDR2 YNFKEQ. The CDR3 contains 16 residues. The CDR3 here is CASSQEGQGYRNTIYF. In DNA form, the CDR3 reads TGTGCCAGCAGCCAAGAGGGTCAGGGGTATAGAAACACCATATATTTT.

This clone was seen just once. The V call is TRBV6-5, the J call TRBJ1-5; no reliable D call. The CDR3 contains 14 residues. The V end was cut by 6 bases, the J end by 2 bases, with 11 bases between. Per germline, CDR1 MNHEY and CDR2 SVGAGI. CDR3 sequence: CASRAIMGNQPQHF. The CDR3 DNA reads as TGTGCCAGCAGAGCCATAATGGGCAATCAGCCCCAGCATTTT.

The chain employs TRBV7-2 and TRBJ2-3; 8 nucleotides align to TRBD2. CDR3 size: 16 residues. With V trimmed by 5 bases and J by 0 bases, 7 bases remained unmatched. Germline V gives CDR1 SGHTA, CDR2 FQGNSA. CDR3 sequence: CASSLREGPSTDTQYF. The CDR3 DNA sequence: TGTGCCAGCAGCCTTCGGGAGGGACCTAGCACAGATACGCAGTATTTT.

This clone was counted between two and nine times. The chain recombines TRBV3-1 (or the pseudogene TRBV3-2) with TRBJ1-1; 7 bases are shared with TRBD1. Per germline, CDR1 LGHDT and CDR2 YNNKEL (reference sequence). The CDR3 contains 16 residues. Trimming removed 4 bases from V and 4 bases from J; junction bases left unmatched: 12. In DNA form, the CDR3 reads TGTGCCAGCAGCCCTACTAACAGGGGCGCGCGCACTGAAGCTTTCTTT. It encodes CASSPTNRGARTEAFF.

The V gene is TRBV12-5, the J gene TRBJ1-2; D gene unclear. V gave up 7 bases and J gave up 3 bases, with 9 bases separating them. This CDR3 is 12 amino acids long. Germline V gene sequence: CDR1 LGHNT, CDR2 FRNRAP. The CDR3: CASAAGHYGYTF. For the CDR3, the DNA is TGTGCTAGTGCCGCCGGGCACTATGGCTACACCTTC.

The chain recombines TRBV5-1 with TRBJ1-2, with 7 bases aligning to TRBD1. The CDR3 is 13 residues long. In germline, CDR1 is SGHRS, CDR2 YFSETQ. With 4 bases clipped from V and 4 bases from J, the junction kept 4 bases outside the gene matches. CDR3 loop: CASSPGDSYGYTF. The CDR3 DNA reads TGCGCCAGCAGCCCTGGGGACAGCTATGGCTACACCTTC.

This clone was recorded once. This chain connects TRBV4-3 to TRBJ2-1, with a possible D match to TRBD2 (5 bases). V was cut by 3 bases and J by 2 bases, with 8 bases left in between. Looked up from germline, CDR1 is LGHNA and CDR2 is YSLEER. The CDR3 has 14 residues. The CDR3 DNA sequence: TGCGCCAGCAGCCACTCCGGGGCCTACAATGAGCAGTTCTTC. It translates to CASSHSGAYNEQFF.

The CDR3 DNA reads TGTGCCAGCAGCTTCTGGGATACCTCTGGAAACACCATATATTTT. The encoded protein is CASSFWDTSGNTIYF. This chain uses TRBV7-2 with TRBJ1-3; the D is unclear. Germline V gives CDR1 SGHTA, CDR2 FQGNSA. CDR3 length equals 15 residues. The V end was cut by 3 bases, the J end by 0 bases, with 9 bases between.

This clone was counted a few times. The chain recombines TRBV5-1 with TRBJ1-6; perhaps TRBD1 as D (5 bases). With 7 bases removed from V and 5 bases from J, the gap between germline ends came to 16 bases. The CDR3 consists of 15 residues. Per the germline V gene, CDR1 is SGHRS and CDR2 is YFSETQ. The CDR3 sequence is CASAFDSAHNSPLHF. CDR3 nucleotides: TGCGCCAGCGCGTTCGACAGCGCCCATAATTCACCCCTCCACTTT.

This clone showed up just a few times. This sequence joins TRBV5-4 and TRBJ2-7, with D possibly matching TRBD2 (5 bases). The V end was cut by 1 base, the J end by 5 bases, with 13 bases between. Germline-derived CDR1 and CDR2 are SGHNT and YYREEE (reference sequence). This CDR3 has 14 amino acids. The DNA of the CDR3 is TGTGCCAGCAGCTTGTCACTAGAAGCCCACGAGCAGTACTTC. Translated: CASSLSLEAHEQYF.

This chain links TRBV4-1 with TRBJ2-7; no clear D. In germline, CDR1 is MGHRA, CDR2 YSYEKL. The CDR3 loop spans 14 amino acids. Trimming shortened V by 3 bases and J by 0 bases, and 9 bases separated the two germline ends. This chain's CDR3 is CASSQDGPSYEQYF. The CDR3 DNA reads TGCGCCAGCAGCCAGGACGGACCCTCCTACGAGCAGTACTTC.

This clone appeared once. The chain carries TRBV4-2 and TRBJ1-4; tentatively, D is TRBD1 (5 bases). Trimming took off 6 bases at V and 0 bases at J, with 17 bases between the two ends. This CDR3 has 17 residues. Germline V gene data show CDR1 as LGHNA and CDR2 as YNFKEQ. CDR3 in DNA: TGTGCCAGCAGACCGGGACCTATAGTTGCAACTAATGAAAAACTGTTTTTT. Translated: CASRPGPIVATNEKLFF.

The CDR3 loop reads CAWSRTSGYEQYF. CDR3 in DNA: TGTGCCTGGAGCAGGACTAGCGGCTACGAGCAGTACTTC. V is TRBV30 and J is TRBJ2-7, with 10 positions matching TRBD2. Germline V CDR1 and CDR2: GTSNPN, SVGIG (reference sequence). This CDR3 is 13 amino acids long. With 3 bases clipped from V and 3 bases from J, the junction kept 2 bases outside the gene matches. Using reference TRBV30 and TRBJ2-7 for the parts outside the CDR3, the full variable domain is SQTIHQWPATLVQPVGSPLSLECTVEGTSNPNLYWYRQAAGRGLQLLFYSVGIGQISSEVPQNLSASRPQDRQFILSSKKLLLSDSGFYLCAWSRTSGYEQYFGPGTRLTVT.

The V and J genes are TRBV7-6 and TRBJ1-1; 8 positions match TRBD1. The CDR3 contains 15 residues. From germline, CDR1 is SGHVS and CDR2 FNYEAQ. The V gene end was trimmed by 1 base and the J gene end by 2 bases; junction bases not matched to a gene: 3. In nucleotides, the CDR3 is TGTGCCAGCAGCTTAGGGGCAGGGGGCAACACTGAAGCTTTCTTT. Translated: CASSLGAGGNTEAFF. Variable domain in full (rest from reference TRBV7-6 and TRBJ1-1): GAGVSQSPRYKVTKRGQDVALRCDPISGHVSLYWYRQALGQGPEFLTYFNYEAQQDKSGLPNDRFSAERPEGSISTLTIQRTEQRDSAMYRCASSLGAGGNTEAFFGQGTRLTVV.

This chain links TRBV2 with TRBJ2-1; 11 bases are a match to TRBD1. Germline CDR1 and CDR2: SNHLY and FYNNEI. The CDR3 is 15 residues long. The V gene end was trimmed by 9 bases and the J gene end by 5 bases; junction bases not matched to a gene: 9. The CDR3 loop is CAREIGQGANNEQFF. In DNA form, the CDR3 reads TGTGCCAGGGAAATTGGACAGGGGGCCAACAATGAGCAGTTCTTC.

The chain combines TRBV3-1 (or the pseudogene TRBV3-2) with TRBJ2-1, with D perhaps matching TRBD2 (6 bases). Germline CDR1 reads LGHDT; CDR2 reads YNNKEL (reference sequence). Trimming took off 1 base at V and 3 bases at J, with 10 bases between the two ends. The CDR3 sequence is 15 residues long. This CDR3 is CASSQGFGSYNEQFF. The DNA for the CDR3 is TGTGCCAGCAGCCAAGGGTTCGGGAGCTACAATGAGCAGTTCTTC.

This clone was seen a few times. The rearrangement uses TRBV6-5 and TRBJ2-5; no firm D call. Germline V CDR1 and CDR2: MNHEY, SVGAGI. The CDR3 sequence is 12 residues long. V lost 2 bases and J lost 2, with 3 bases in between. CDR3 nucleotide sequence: TGTGCCAGCAGTTACACGCAAGAGACCCAGTACTTC. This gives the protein CASSYTQETQYF.